These T cell receptor beta chains were read from a single sample in a study of cytomegalovirus exposure and HLA in healthy donors. Sequencing was performed with immunoSEQ multiplex PCR; in TCRdb, only in-frame clones are kept and a portion is missing. The profile shows 170,000 or so clones, over 70% of them singletons. Material for sequencing was PBMCs. The receptors originated from a woman between 55 and 75 years old in good health and CMV-seropositive. Each CDR3 is given with its conserved first and last residue. D genes are given only for firm matches. Not all rows give a size; the values are once, few, many and, for expanded clones, a class.

CDR3aa,CDR3nt,v_gene,d_gene,abundance,j_gene
CASSEAGTGVYEQYF,TGTGCCAGCAGTGAAGCAGGGACAGGGGTCTACGAGCAGTACTTC,TRBV2,TRBD1,once,TRBJ2-7
CASSPTGGYMDTEAFF,TGTGCCAGCAGTCCGACAGGGGGCTATATGGACACTGAAGCTTTCTTT,TRBV27,TRBD1,-,TRBJ1-1
CASSYVSGGEGGYTF,TGTGCCAGCAGTTACGTGTCGGGTGGAGAGGGTGGCTACACCTTC,TRBV6-6,-,-,TRBJ1-2
CASSQAPGQGHNSPLHF,TGTGCCAGCAGCCAAGCTCCCGGACAGGGGCATAATTCACCCCTCCACTTT,TRBV7-6,TRBD1,-,TRBJ1-6
CASSLRIGRGTDTQYF,TGTGCCAGCAGCTTGCGGATAGGGAGAGGCACAGATACGCAGTATTTT,TRBV5-4,-,-,TRBJ2-3
CASSLYLAGVETQYF,TGTGCCAGCAGCTTGTACCTAGCGGGGGTGGAGACCCAGTACTTC,TRBV5-4,TRBD2,-,TRBJ2-5
CASSPGTPFIQYF,TGTGCCAGCAGTCCCGGGACTCCCTTTATTCAGTACTTC,TRBV28,-,-,TRBJ2-7
CASSLASASTGELFF,TGCGCCAGCAGCTTGGCCTCTGCGTCTACGGGGGAGCTGTTTTTT,TRBV5-1,-,few,TRBJ2-2
CAISGYNSPLHF,TGTGCCATCTCCGGTTATAATTCACCCCTCCACTTT,TRBV10-3,-,-,TRBJ1-6
CATRLGQGDQPQHF,TGTGCCACCCGCCTCGGGCAGGGGGATCAGCCCCAGCATTTT,TRBV6-5,TRBD1,-,TRBJ1-5
CASRPDRRLTDTQYF,TGTGCCAGTAGGCCCGACAGGCGCCTCACAGATACGCAGTATTTT,TRBV19,-,-,TRBJ2-3
CASSIPGRGGSYEQYF,TGTGCCAGCAGTATTCCGGGGAGGGGAGGCTCCTACGAGCAGTACTTC,TRBV27,TRBD2,-,TRBJ2-7
CASSSWDRGVYEQYF,TGTGCCAGCAGCTCGTGGGACAGGGGGGTCTACGAGCAGTACTTC,TRBV7-2,TRBD1,-,TRBJ2-7
CASRTGNTEAFF,TGTGCCAGCAGAACGGGGAACACTGAAGCTTTCTTT,TRBV6-5,-,-,TRBJ1-1
CASSLDQQLPETQYF,TGCGCCAGCAGCTTGGATCAACAGTTGCCAGAGACCCAGTACTTC,TRBV5-1,-,few,TRBJ2-5
CASSHPSSPFSEQYF,TGTGCCAGCAGCCATCCTAGCAGCCCCTTTAGCGAGCAGTACTTC,TRBV5-4,-,once,TRBJ2-7
CSDIRDTLACYTF,TGTTCCGATATAAGGGATACACTAGCTTGCTACACCTTC,TRBV19,-,once,TRBJ1-2
CASSEQIRQRGAETQYF,TGTGCCAGCAGTGAACAAATACGGCAGCGGGGGGCCGAGACCCAGTACTTC,TRBV6-1,TRBD2,-,TRBJ2-5
CASTRTRQETQYF,TGTGCCAGCACCAGGACACGACAAGAGACCCAGTACTTC,TRBV2,-,-,TRBJ2-5
CASSELRQGSGNTIYF,TGTGCCAGCAGCGAATTACGCCAGGGCTCTGGAAACACCATATATTTT,TRBV9,-,once,TRBJ1-3
CASSLAGISGGSTDTQYF,TGTGCCAGCAGCTTAGCGGGGATTAGCGGGGGTAGCACAGATACGCAGTATTTT,TRBV7-2,TRBD2,-,TRBJ2-3
CASSPQSGGASNEQFF,TGTGCCAGCAGCCCCCAGAGCGGGGGGGCCTCCAATGAGCAGTTCTTC,TRBV7-2,TRBD2,-,TRBJ2-1
CSVLAGGGDEQFF,TGCAGCGTTCTAGCGGGAGGGGGGGATGAGCAGTTCTTC,TRBV29-1,TRBD2,-,TRBJ2-1
CAWSETGFGSGANVLTF,TGTGCCTGGAGTGAGACAGGGTTTGGCTCTGGGGCCAACGTCCTGACTTTC,TRBV30,TRBD1,-,TRBJ2-6
CASSLSFGTPGELFF,TGTGCCAGCAGTTTATCCTTCGGGACACCCGGGGAGCTGTTTTTT,TRBV27,-,few,TRBJ2-2
CASSDLRDTYTGELFF,TGTGCCAGCAGTGACCTTAGGGACACTTACACCGGGGAGCTGTTTTTT,TRBV6-1,-,few,TRBJ2-2
CASSFFPPGQGKETQYF,TGTGCCAGCAGTTTTTTTCCCCCGGGACAGGGAAAAGAGACCCAGTACTTC,TRBV27,TRBD1,-,TRBJ2-5
CASSQLDKREGSYNEQFF,TGTGCCAGCAGCCAACTTGATAAGCGGGAGGGTTCCTACAATGAGCAGTTCTTC,TRBV4-2,TRBD2,once,TRBJ2-1
CASSLGRGEKLFF,TGTGCCAGCAGCCTCGGGAGGGGTGAAAAACTGTTTTTT,TRBV27,-,-,TRBJ1-4
CASGRASGGAGETQYF,TGTGCCAGCGGCCGGGCTAGCGGGGGGGCCGGTGAGACCCAGTACTTC,TRBV6-6,TRBD2,few,TRBJ2-5
CASSQNSGQGNQPQHF,TGTGCCAGCAGCCAAAACTCGGGACAAGGCAATCAGCCCCAGCATTTT,TRBV7-8,-,-,TRBJ1-5
CASSLEGAGGLPEAFF,TGTGCCAGCAGCTTAGAAGGGGCAGGGGGCCTTCCTGAAGCTTTCTTT,TRBV7-2,TRBD1,-,TRBJ1-1
CASSPRSSGNTGELFF,TGTGCCAGCTCACCACGGTCTAGCGGAAACACCGGGGAGCTGTTTTTT,TRBV18,TRBD2,once,TRBJ2-2
CASSVSVGESSYEQYF,TGTGCCAGCAGCGTAAGTGTGGGAGAGTCCTCGTACGAGCAGTACTTC,TRBV9,-,-,TRBJ2-7
CASSLGRGQETQYF,TGCGCCAGCAGCTTGGGTCGGGGCCAAGAGACCCAGTACTTC,TRBV5-1,-,-,TRBJ2-5
CAWGATGNTEAFF,TGTGCCTGGGGTGCTACAGGGAACACTGAAGCTTTCTTT,TRBV30,-,once,TRBJ1-1
CASTPPDSSGNTIYF,TGTGCCAGTACCCCACCGGACAGCTCTGGAAACACCATATATTTT,TRBV19,-,-,TRBJ1-3
CASRPGQMNTEAFF,TGCGCCAGCAGACCCGGACAGATGAACACTGAAGCTTTCTTT,TRBV10-2,-,-,TRBJ1-1
CASSTSVGAYEQYF,TGTGCCAGCAGTACCAGCGTCGGGGCCTACGAGCAGTACTTC,TRBV2,-,-,TRBJ2-7
CASSSDRGFGEQYF,TGTGCCAGCAGTTCCGACAGGGGGTTTGGCGAGCAGTACTTC,TRBV6-5,TRBD1,-,TRBJ2-7
CASSLTANYGYTF,TGTGCCAGCAGTCTAACAGCTAACTATGGCTACACCTTC,TRBV6-5,-,-,TRBJ1-2
CASSDPYNEQFF,TGTGCCAGCAGTGATCCTTACAATGAGCAGTTCTTC,TRBV2,-,-,TRBJ2-1
CASSRDSVNYGYTF,TGCGCCAGCAGCCGGGACAGCGTTAACTATGGCTACACCTTC,TRBV5-1,TRBD1,-,TRBJ1-2
CASSYSWSQPQHF,TGTGCCAGCAGTTATTCTTGGAGTCAGCCCCAGCATTTT,TRBV28,-,few,TRBJ1-5
CASSIRGPLYEQYF,TGTGCCAGCAGTATCAGGGGGCCCCTCTACGAGCAGTACTTC,TRBV6-5,TRBD1,-,TRBJ2-7
CASSSDSLFSVANVLTF,TGTGCCAGCAGCTCGGACTCATTGTTTAGTGTGGCCAACGTCCTGACTTTC,TRBV5-4,-,-,TRBJ2-6
CASSFLAAYNEQFF,TGTGCCAGCAGTTTTTTAGCGGCGTACAATGAGCAGTTCTTC,TRBV28,-,-,TRBJ2-1